The 15 T cell receptor beta chains in this list originate from one sample, sequenced in a study of somatic mutations in cytotoxic T cells in rheumatoid arthritis. Repertoires were generated with immunoSEQ multiplex PCR, while TCRdb's copy carries only in-frame clones and drops some. The sample includes tens of thousands of clones, approximately 80% of them seen just once. The sequencing input was CD8+ T cells sorted from blood. The receptors shown here come from an adult with rheumatoid arthritis.

This clone has only a few counts. The V gene is TRBV4-2, the J gene TRBJ1-6, with D tentatively TRBD1 (6 bases). The CDR3 is 19 residues long. CDR1 and CDR2 (germline): LGHNA, YNFKEQ. V lost 3 bases and J lost 6, with 24 bases in between. In nucleotides, the CDR3 is TGTGCCAGCAGCCAGCGTATCCATGGCACGCGACAGGTTAATTCACCCCTCCACTTT. This encodes CASSQRIHGTRQVNSPLHF.

The chain has TRBV27 and TRBJ2-5; D gene unclear. This CDR3 comprises 13 residues. Germline V gene lookup returns CDR1 MNHEY and CDR2 SMNVEV (reference sequence). Trimming removed 3 bases at V and 5 bases at J, with 10 bases between. CDR3 in DNA: TGTGCCAGCAGTTTCGGCCTGACGGAGACCCAGTACTTC. Encoded protein: CASSFGLTETQYF.

The CDR3 here is CASSQGSGGALFGDTQYF. In DNA form, the CDR3 reads TGCGCCAGCAGCCAAGGTAGCGGGGGGGCCCTATTTGGAGATACGCAGTATTTT. The chain is built from TRBV4-1 and TRBJ2-3; 11 bases are a match to TRBD2. Germline V gene data show CDR1 as MGHRA and CDR2 as YSYEKL. The CDR3 runs 18 residues. With V trimmed by 1 base and J by 5 bases, 11 bases remained unmatched.

The gene calls are TRBV6-6 and TRBJ2-2; D gene uncertain. The CDR3 has 13 amino acids. With 2 bases removed from V and 3 bases from J, the gap between germline ends came to 4 bases. The germline V gene has CDR1 MNHNY and CDR2 SVGAGI (reference sequence). CDR3 sequence (DNA): TGTGCCAGCAGTTACAGGGACACCGGGGAGCTGTTTTTT. This sequence encodes CASSYRDTGELFF.

This clone came up a few times. The V and J genes are TRBV4-1 and TRBJ1-1; 7 bases map to TRBD1. Germline lookup yields CDR1 MGHRA and CDR2 YSYEKL. Germline trimming cut 0 bases from V and 2 bases from J; bases unmatched to any gene: 3. This CDR3 has 15 residues. The CDR3 sequence is CASSQEGTENTEAFF. CDR3 DNA sequence: TGCGCCAGCAGCCAAGAGGGGACAGAAAACACTGAAGCTTTCTTT.

The chain has TRBV5-5 and TRBJ2-1, with no clear D. Per the germline V gene, CDR1 is SGHKS and CDR2 is YYEKEE (reference sequence). This CDR3 has 16 residues. V was cut by 0 bases and J by 2 bases, with 12 bases left in between. CDR3 loop: CASSLASRPPYNEQFF. Here the CDR3 DNA reads TGTGCCAGCAGCTTGGCCTCTAGACCCCCCTACAATGAGCAGTTCTTC.

The CDR3 DNA follows: TGTGCCAGCAGTTACTCGGGTACAGGGTGCTATGGCTACACCTTC. Translated: CASSYSGTGCYGYTF. V usage is TRBV6-5 and J usage is TRBJ1-2, with D tentatively TRBD1 (6 bases). Looked up from germline, CDR1 is MNHEY and CDR2 is SVGAGI. CDR3 size: 15 residues. Trimming shortened V by 0 bases and J by 4 bases, and 12 bases separated the two germline ends.

The gene calls are TRBV6-5 and TRBJ2-2, with D possibly called TRBD1 or TRBD2 (6 bases each). This CDR3 contains 16 residues. Trimming stripped 2 bases from V and 4 bases from J, with 14 bases between. The germline CDR1 and CDR2 sequences are MNHEY and SVGAGI. The CDR3: CASSYGGFRGTGELFF. For the CDR3, the DNA is TGTGCCAGCAGTTACGGGGGGTTCAGGGGCACCGGGGAGCTGTTTTTT.

The V call is TRBV5-6, the J call TRBJ1-4, with TRBD1 as a possible D gene (6 bases). Germline CDR1 SGHDT, CDR2 YYEEEE. Between the trimmed V and J ends, which lost 2 bases and 6 bases, there was a span of 14 bases. CDR3 size: 15 residues. This chain's CDR3 is CASSFGRGRYEKLFF. As DNA, the CDR3 is TGTGCCAGCAGCTTCGGCAGGGGCCGCTATGAAAAACTGTTTTTT.

The rearrangement joins TRBV7-8 to TRBJ2-7; 7 bases are a match to TRBD1. CDR3 length: 15 amino acids. The germline CDR1 and CDR2 sequences are SGHVS and FQNEAQ. The junction had 8 bases not matched to a gene; V was cut back by 5 bases and J by 1 base. The CDR3 region has the DNA TGTGCCAGCAGCCCCGAGGGGACAGTTTCCTACGAGCAGTACTTC. This codes for CASSPEGTVSYEQYF.

This chain joins TRBV6-1 and TRBJ2-3; 10 bases are shared with TRBD2. With 3 bases clipped from V and 0 bases from J, the junction kept 3 bases outside the gene matches. The germline V gene has CDR1 MNHNS and CDR2 SASEGT. The CDR3 totals 16 residues. CDR3 sequence reads: CASSDVAGGSTDTQYF. The CDR3 bases are TGTGCCAGCAGTGACGTAGCGGGGGGTAGCACAGATACGCAGTATTTT.

The chain couples TRBV13 to TRBJ2-2; possible D gene TRBD2, 5 bases. The CDR3 extends over 13 amino acids. Germline CDR1 reads PRHDT; CDR2 reads FYEKMQ (reference sequence). V was cut by 4 bases and J by 4 bases, with 7 bases left in between. The CDR3 protein is CASSWAGTGELFF. CDR3 sequence (DNA): TGTGCCAGCAGCTGGGCGGGCACCGGGGAGCTGTTTTTT. The variable domain in full, with the rest retrieved from reference TRBV13 and TRBJ2-2, is AAGVIQSPRHLIKEKRETATLKCYPIPRHDTVYWYQQGPGQDPQFLISFYEKMQSDKGSIPDRFSAQQFSDYHSELNMSSLELGDSALYFCASSWAGTGELFFGEGSRLTVL.

The chain couples TRBV4-3 to TRBJ1-1, with 7 bases aligning to TRBD1. Germline V CDR1 and CDR2: LGHNA, YSLEER. Trimming removed 5 bases from V and 3 bases from J; junction bases left unmatched: 12. The CDR3 runs to 16 residues. In DNA form, the CDR3 reads TGCGCCAGCAGCTTCTTTCCCAGGGGGGGGGACACTGAAGCTTTCTTT. Its protein product is CASSFFPRGGDTEAFF.

The rearrangement links TRBV19 to TRBJ1-5, with D possibly being TRBD1 (6 bases). Trimming cost V 6 bases and J 3 bases, with 9 bases left between them. In germline, CDR1 is LNHDA, CDR2 SQIVND (reference sequence). This CDR3 is 13 amino acids long. CDR3 in amino acids: CASSGGPNQPQHF. The CDR3 bases are TGTGCCAGTAGCGGGGGGCCCAATCAGCCCCAGCATTTT. The full variable domain, with the rest looked up from reference TRBV19 and TRBJ1-5, is DGGITQSPKYLFRKEGQNVTLSCEQNLNHDAMYWYRQDPGQGLRLIYYSQIVNDFQKGDIAEGYSVSREKKESFPLTVTSAQKNPTAFYLCASSGGPNQPQHFGDGTRLSIL.

This rearrangement joins TRBV15 to TRBJ2-5; unclear D gene. CDR1 is LNHNV and CDR2 is YYDKDF in the germline V gene (reference sequence). The CDR3 totals 14 residues. V was cut by 0 bases and J by 0 bases, with 5 bases left in between. CDR3 residues: CATSRDYNQETQYF. The CDR3 region has the DNA TGTGCCACCAGCAGAGATTATAACCAAGAGACCCAGTACTTC. The variable domain in full, completed from reference TRBV15 and TRBJ2-5, reads DAMVIQNPRYQVTQFGKPVTLSCSQTLNHNVMYWYQQKSSQAPKLLFHYYDKDFNNEADTPDNFQSRRPNTSFCFLDIRSPGLGDTAMYLCATSRDYNQETQYFGPGTRLLVL.